This TCR beta chain appears in the sequencing data of a study of T cell repertoires in cytomegalovirus infection. Background on the study: Peptides in the study included HLA-C-restricted and HLA-B-restricted CMV epitopes. Indicated by public TCR beta signatures were CMV infection and matching HLA type.

As concerns this clonotype: The antigen remains undetermined. A junction boundary mismatches the germline segment, possibly from a read error.

The CDR3 totals 15 residues. Germline lookup yields CDR1 MGHRA and CDR2 YSYEKL. General study results and limits: Identification of carriers of CMV plus the relevant HLA was performed using cumulative public TCR beta family frequency. In two of eight donors, the top clonotype was HLA-C-restricted CMV-specific.

TCRdb passed the reads through MiXCR, listing each CDR3 protein once. The repertoire consists of around 900,000 distinct CDR3 sequences, with approximately 31% occurring once and the leading ten covering 13%. This TCR was sampled from a human donor in good health (CMV status not recorded). Some clones in this sample may be carry-over from other donors' samples. The V and J genes are TRBV4-1 and TRBJ2-1; weak D call: TRBD2 (6 bases). Sequences were derived from cultured CD8+ T cells from PBMCs, sampled from culture after CMV antigen stimulation. CDR3 loop: CASSQERAARSAQFF. The CDR3 coding sequence is TGTGCCAGCAGCCAAGAGCGGGCGGCTAGGAGCGCGCAGTTCTTC.